A single T cell receptor (beta chain) is shown here with its context. What it binds is not known. PCR involved 60 Vbeta and 13 Jbeta primers. TCRdb's table, derived via immunoSEQ multiplex PCR, lists solely in-frame clones and lacks some. The table has roughly 99,000 clones, approximately 74% seen once. Those who donated were healthy bone marrow donors. The data derive from a study of cytomegalovirus exposure and HLA in healthy donors. Findings of the study overall: Cytomegalovirus status was reportedly diagnosed by the classifier with high specificity and sensitivity.

Sequenced input: PBMCs. The sequence derives from a woman aged 40 to 50 in good health and CMV-seropositive.

The CDR3 loop reads CASSWGTGGLANEKLFF. CDR3 DNA sequence: TGTGCCAGCAGTTGGGGGACAGGGGGCTTGGCTAATGAAAAACTGTTTTTT. The chain recombines TRBV5-6 with TRBJ1-4; 12 nucleotides agree with TRBD1. Germline assignment: CDR1 SGHDT and CDR2 YYEEEE. The CDR3 is made up of 17 amino acids. The J segment lost 3 bases and the V segment lost 5 bases, leaving 8 bases of the junction unmatched.